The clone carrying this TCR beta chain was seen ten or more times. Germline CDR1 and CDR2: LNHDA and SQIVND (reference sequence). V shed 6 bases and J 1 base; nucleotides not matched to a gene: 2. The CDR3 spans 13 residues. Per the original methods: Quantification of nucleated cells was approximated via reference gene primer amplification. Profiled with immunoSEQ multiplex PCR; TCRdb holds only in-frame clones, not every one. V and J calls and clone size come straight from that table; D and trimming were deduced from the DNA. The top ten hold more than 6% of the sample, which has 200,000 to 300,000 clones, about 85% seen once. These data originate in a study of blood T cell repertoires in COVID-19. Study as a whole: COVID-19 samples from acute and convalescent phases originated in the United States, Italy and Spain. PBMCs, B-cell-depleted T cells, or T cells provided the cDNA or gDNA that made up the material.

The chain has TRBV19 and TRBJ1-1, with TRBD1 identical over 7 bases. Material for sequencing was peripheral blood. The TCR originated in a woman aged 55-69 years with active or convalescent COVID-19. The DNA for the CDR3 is TGTGCCAGTAGGAAGGGGGCGAACACTGAAGCTTTCTTT. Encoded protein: CASRKGANTEAFF.